These 11 T cell receptor beta chains were all obtained from the same sample, sequenced in a study of molecular identifiers for immune sequencing clone quantification. TCRdb processed the PCR reads anew with MiXCR; each CDR3 protein has one entry. The table records hundreds of thousands of distinct CDR3 sequences, 20% to 25% of them present only once. Sample: naive CD8+ T cells from blood, with Jurkat cell RNA spiked in. Stated subset: FACS-sorted CD8+CD4-CCR7+CD45RA+ naive T cells. The receptors shown here come from a human donor in good health. Some libraries in this study had Jurkat cell RNA spiked in.

As to this clonotype: Possible read error: a much larger clone is one base away. The chain links TRBV19 to TRBJ1-2; D not resolved. CDR3 length equals 13 residues. The V end lost 5 bases, the J end lost 2 bases, and 9 bases lay between the germline ends. CDR1 is LNHDA and CDR2 is SQIVND in the germline V gene (reference sequence). CDR3 DNA sequence: TGTGCCAGTAGTGTGACTAACAACTATGGCTACACCTTC. Translation gives CASSVTNNYGYTF.

This clonotype was seen many times. This chain joins TRBV28 and TRBJ2-3; 12 bases are a match to TRBD2. CDR1 and CDR2 (germline): MDHEN, SYDVKM. Unmatched junction bases numbered 6, after V lost 7 bases and J lost 1 base. This CDR3 comprises 16 residues. The CDR3 DNA sequence: TGTGCCAGCACCCTAGCGGGAGGGCCTGGCACAGATACGCAGTATTTT. Translation gives CASTLAGGPGTDTQYF.

The sample holds many counts of this clonotype. The chain carries TRBV29-1 and TRBJ2-7; TRBD2 agrees at 7 bases. J gave up 0 bases and V 7 bases, and 15 bases lay outside the gene matches. Germline loops: CDR1 SQVTM, CDR2 ANQGSEA. The CDR3 totals 16 residues. CDR3 residues: CSARGGTNMSSYEQYF. Here the CDR3 DNA reads TGCAGCGCCCGCGGGGGTACGAACATGAGCTCCTACGAGCAGTACTTC.

This clonotype was seen at least ten times. The rearrangement uses TRBV27 and TRBJ1-2; maybe TRBD1 (5 bases). There are 13 residues in the CDR3. V was clipped by 5 bases and J by 5 bases, with 12 bases between them. The germline V gene encodes CDR1 MNHEY and CDR2 SMNVEV (reference sequence). The CDR3: CASSPTGGYGYTF. Here the CDR3 DNA reads TGTGCCAGCAGTCCCACAGGAGGATATGGCTACACCTTC.

This clonotype was seen many times. V gene TRBV7-6 combines with J gene TRBJ2-7, with TRBD2 identical over 11 bases. CDR3 length: 16 amino acids. Germline-derived CDR1 and CDR2 are SGHVS and FNYEAQ. Trimming cost V 1 base and J 5 bases; bases outside gene matches: 7. CDR3 in amino acids: CASSLELAGVWHEQYF. CDR3 sequence (DNA): TGTGCCAGCAGCTTAGAACTAGCGGGAGTTTGGCACGAGCAGTACTTC.

At least ten counts were recorded for this clonotype. The chain uses TRBV4-1 and TRBJ2-1, with 9 positions matching TRBD2. V was pared by 3 bases and J by 4 bases, with 4 bases of the junction left unmatched. Per germline, CDR1 MGHRA and CDR2 YSYEKL. The CDR3 loop spans 15 amino acids. CDR3 region: CASSHGSGGYNEQFF. For the CDR3, the DNA is TGCGCCAGCAGCCACGGTAGCGGGGGTTACAATGAGCAGTTCTTC.

With regard to this clonotype: This may come from a read error, since a much larger clone is one base off. This sequence joins TRBV4-3 and TRBJ1-1; the D gene is possibly TRBD1 (5 bases). This CDR3 spans 15 amino acids. Germline CDR1 LGHNA, CDR2 YSLEER. The CDR3 region has the DNA TGCGCCAGCGGCCAAGGGTCCGGGGGGTACACTGAAGCTTTCTTT. This sequence encodes CASGQGSGGYTEAFF.

Worth noting for this clonotype: A read error is likely, as this CDR3 ends without the conserved phenylalanine or tryptophan. The chain links TRBV12-3 or TRBV12-4 to TRBJ2-1; 10 bases align to TRBD2. The length of the CDR3 is 11 residues. In DNA form, the CDR3 reads TGTGCTAGCGGGAGGCGGGATGAGCAGTTCCTC. This codes for CASGRRDEQFL.

The V call is TRBV6-2 or TRBV6-3, the J call TRBJ1-6, with 9 bases fitting TRBD1. Germline loops: CDR1 MNHEY, CDR2 SVGEGT. The CDR3 spans 14 residues. Trimming removed 6 bases from V and 9 bases from J; junction bases left unmatched: 6. This CDR3 is CASSWDRVGSPLHF. The CDR3 DNA reads TGTGCCAGCAGCTGGGACAGGGTTGGTTCACCCCTCCACTTT.

To note about this clonotype: One base away lies a much larger clone, so this may be a sequencing read error. The rearrangement links TRBV29-1 to TRBJ2-1; D remains unclear. This CDR3 is built from 13 residues. The germline gives CDR1 SQVTM, CDR2 ANQGSEA. CDR3 coding DNA: TGCAGCGTTGAACCACGGGCCGGCAATGGGCAGTTCTTC. This encodes CSVEPRAGNGQFF.

This clonotype was seen ten or more times. This chain connects TRBV6-5 to TRBJ2-7; 8 bases are a match to TRBD1. CDR1 is MNHEY, CDR2 SVGAGI, per germline. J was trimmed by 0 bases and V by 5 bases; bases with no gene match: 6. The CDR3 is 15 amino acids. CDR3 DNA: TGTGCCAGCAGTACCCGGACAGGGACCTCCTACGAGCAGTACTTC. Its protein product is CASSTRTGTSYEQYF.